This section outlines one TCR beta chain sequence together with its context. This sample was taken from a study of T cell responses to AZD1222 COVID-19 vaccine. Losses at the gene ends were 11 bases for V and 6 bases for J; bases not matched to a gene: 12. This CDR3 is 13 amino acids long. From germline, CDR1 is ENHRY and CDR2 SYGVKD. Sequenced by immunoSEQ multiplex PCR; TCRdb stores in-frame clones only, minus some. The data show some 150,000 clones, approximately 87% seen once. Here the sequenced sample was peripheral blood, taken 28 days after the second AZD1222 dose. The V gene is TRBV10-3, the J gene TRBJ2-7; TRBD2 aligns across 8 bases. This TCR derives from an adult who received the AZD1222 COVID-19 vaccine. DNA of the CDR3: TGTGCCGCCCAGCCGGGACTAGAACTCGAGCAGTACTTC. Translating gives CAAQPGLELEQYF.